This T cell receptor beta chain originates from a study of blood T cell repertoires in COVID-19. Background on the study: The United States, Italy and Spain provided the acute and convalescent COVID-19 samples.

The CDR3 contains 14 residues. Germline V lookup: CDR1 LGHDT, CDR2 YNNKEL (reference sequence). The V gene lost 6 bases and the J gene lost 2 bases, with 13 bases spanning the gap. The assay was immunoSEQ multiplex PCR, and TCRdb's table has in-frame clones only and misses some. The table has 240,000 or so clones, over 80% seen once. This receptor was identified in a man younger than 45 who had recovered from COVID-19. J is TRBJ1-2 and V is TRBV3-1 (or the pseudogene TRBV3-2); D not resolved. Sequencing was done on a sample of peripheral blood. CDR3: CASSLTRRNYGYTF. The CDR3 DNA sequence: TGTGCCAGCAGTCTTACTAGACGGAACTATGGCTACACCTTC.